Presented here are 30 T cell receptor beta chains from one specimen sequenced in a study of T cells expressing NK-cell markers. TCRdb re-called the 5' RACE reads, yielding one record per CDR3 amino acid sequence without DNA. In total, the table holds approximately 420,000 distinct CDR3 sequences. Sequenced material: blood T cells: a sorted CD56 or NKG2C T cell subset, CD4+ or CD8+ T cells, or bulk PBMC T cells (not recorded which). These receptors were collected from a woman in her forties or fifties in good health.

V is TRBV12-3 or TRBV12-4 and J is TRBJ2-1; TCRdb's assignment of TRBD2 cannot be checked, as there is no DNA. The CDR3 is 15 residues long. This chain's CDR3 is CASRRLAGVSNEQFF.

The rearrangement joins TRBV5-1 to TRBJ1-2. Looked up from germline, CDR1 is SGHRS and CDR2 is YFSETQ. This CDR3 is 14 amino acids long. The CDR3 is CASSSDKFNYGYTF.

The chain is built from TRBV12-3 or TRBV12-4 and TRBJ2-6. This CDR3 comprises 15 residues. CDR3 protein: CASSFSVSGANVLTF.

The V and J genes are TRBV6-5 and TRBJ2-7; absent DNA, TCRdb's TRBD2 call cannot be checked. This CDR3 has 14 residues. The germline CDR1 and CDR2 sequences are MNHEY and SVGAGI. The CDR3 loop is CATNQPEGNYEQYF.

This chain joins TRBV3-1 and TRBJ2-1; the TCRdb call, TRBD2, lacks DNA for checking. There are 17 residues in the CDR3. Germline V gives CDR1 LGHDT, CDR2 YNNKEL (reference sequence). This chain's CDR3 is CASSLRGRGVRYNEQFF.

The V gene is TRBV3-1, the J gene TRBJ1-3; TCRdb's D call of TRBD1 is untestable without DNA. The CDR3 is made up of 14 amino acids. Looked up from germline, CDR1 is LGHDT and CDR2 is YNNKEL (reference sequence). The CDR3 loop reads CASSHKGKDDTIYF.

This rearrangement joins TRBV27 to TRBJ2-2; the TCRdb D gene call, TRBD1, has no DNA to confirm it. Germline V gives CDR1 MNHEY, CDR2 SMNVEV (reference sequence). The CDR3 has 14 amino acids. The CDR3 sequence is CASSPYNRGGELFF.

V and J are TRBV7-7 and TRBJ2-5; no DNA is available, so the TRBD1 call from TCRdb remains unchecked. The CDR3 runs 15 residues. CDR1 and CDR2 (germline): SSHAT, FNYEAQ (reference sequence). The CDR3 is CASSQQTGWGETQYF.

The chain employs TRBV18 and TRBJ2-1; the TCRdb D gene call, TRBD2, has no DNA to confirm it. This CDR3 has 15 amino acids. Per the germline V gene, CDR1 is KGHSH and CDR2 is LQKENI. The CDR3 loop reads CASSYSGRADNEQFF.

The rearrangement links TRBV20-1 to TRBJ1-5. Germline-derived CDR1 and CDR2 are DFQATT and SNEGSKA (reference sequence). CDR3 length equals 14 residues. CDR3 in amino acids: CSASRARGNQPQHF.

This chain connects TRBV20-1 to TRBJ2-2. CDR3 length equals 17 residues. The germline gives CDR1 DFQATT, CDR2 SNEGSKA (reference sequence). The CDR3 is CSARDFRIGPNTGELFF.

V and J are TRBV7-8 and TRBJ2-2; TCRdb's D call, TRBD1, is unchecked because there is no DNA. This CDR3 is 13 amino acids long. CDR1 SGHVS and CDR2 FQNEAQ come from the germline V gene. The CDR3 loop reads CASSPLLDGELFF.

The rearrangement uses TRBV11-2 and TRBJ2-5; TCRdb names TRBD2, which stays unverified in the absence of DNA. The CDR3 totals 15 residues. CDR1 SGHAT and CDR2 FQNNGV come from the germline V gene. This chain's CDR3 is CASSLDSGISETQYF. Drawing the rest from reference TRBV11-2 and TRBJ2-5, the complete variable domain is EAGVAQSPRYKIIEKRQSVAFWCNPISGHATLYWYQQILGQGPKLLIQFQNNGVVDDSQLPKDRFSAERLKGVDSTLKIQPAKLEDSAVYLCASSLDSGISETQYFGPGTRLLVL.

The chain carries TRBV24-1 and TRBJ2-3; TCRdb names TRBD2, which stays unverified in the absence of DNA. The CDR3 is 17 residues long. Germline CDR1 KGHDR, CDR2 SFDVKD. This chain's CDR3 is CATSDFGLAGGPDTQYF.

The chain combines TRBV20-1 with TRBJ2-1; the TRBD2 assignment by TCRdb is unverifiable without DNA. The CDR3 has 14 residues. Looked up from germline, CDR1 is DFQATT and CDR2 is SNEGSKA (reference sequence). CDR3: CSARVAGGWDEQFF.

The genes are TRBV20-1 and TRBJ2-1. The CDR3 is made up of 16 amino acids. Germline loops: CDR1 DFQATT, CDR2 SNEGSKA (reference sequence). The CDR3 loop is CSAIPKYGDLGNEQFF.

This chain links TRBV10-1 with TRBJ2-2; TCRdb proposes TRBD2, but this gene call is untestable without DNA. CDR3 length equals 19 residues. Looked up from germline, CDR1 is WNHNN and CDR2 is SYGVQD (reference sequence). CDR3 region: CASSGTLPSGSIATGELFF.

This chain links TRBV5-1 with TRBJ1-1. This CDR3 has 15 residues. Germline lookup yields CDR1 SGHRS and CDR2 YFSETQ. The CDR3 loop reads CASSLAGEGSTEAFF.

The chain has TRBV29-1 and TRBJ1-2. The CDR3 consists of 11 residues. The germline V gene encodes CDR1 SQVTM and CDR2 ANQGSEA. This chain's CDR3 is CSVVRGNDYTF. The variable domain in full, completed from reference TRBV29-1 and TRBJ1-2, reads SAVISQKPSRDICQRGTSLTIQCQVDSQVTMMFWYRQQPGQSLTLIATANQGSEATYESGFVIDKFPISRPNLTFSTLTVSNMSPEDSSIYLCSVVRGNDYTFGSGTRLTVV.

The CDR3 sequence: CASRKSLAETQYF. This chain uses TRBV3-1 with TRBJ2-5; TCRdb outputs TRBD2, but without DNA this stays unchecked. This CDR3 comprises 13 residues. Germline CDR1 is LGHDT and CDR2 is YNNKEL (reference sequence).

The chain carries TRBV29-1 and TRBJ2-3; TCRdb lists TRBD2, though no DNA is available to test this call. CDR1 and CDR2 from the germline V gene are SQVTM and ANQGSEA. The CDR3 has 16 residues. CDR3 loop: CSVEGLAEGGTDTQYF.

Here the CDR3 reads CSASLPSGRTYNEQFF. V gene TRBV20-1 combines with J gene TRBJ2-1; TCRdb indicates TRBD2, and absent DNA this call remains unverified. CDR1 and CDR2 (germline): DFQATT, SNEGSKA (reference sequence). The CDR3 sequence is 16 residues long.

This CDR3 is CASAREGDTEAFF. The gene calls are TRBV12-3 or TRBV12-4 and TRBJ1-1; TCRdb selects TRBD1, and the lack of DNA leaves this call unchecked. This CDR3 spans 13 amino acids.

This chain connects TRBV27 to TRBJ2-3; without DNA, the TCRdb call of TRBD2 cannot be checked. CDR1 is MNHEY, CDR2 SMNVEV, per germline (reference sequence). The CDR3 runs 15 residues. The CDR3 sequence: CASSFFLAGADTQYF.

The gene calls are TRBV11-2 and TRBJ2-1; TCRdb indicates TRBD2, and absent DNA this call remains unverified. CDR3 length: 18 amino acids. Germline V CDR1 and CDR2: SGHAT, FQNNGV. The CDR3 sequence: CASSLDWTSGIAYNEQFF.

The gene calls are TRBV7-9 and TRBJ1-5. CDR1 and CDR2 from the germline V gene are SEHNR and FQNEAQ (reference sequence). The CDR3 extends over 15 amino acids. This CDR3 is CASSLGQGKNQPQHF. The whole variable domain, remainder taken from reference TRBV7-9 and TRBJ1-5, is DTGVSQNPRHKITKRGQNVTFRCDPISEHNRLYWYRQTLGQGPEFLTYFQNEAQLEKSRLLSDRFSAERPKGSFSTLEIQRTEQGDSAMYLCASSLGQGKNQPQHFGDGTRLSIL.

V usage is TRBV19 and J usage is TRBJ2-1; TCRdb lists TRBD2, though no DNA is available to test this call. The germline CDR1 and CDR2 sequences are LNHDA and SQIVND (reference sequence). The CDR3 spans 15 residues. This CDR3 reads CASRVTSGSSDEQFF. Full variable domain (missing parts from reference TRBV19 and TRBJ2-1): DGGITQSPKYLFRKEGQNVTLSCEQNLNHDAMYWYRQDPGQGLRLIYYSQIVNDFQKGDIAEGYSVSREKKESFPLTVTSAQKNPTAFYLCASRVTSGSSDEQFFGPGTRLTVL.

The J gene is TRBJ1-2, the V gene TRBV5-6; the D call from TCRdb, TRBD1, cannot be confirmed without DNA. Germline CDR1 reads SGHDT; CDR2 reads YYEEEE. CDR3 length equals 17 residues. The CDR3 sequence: CASSLNRGQGVLYGYTF.

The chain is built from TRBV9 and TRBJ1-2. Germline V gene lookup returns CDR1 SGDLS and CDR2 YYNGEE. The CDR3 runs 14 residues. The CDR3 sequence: CASSALQTNYGYTF. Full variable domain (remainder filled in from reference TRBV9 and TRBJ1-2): DSGVTQTPKHLITATGQRVTLRCSPRSGDLSVYWYQQSLDQGLQFLIQYYNGEERAKGNILERFSAQQFPDLHSELNLSSLELGDSALYFCASSALQTNYGYTFGSGTRLTVV.

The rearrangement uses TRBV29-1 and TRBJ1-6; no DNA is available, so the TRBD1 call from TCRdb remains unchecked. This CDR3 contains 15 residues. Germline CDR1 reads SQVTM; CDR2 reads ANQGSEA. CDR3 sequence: CSVTLGQGANSPLHF.